This T cell receptor (beta chain) appears in the sequencing data of a study of cytomegalovirus exposure and HLA in healthy donors. PCR amplification relied on 60 Vbeta primers (plus 13 Jbeta primers). Repertoires were generated with immunoSEQ multiplex PCR, while TCRdb's copy carries only in-frame clones and drops some. In the table there are 100,000 or so clones, about 81% of which are singletons. With respect to this clone: What it binds is unknown.

General study points: Apart from CMV serostatus, no immune exposure information was available. TCR beta sequences reportedly predicted most subjects' HLA-A and HLA-B alleles accurately.

This sequence was found in a man in his forties in good health and CMV-seronegative. Sequencing was carried out using PBMCs.

The CDR3 DNA reads TGTGCCAGCAGCTGGAAGCGGGTGTGGGCCACCAACAACACTGAAGCTTTCTTT. Translating it yields CASSWKRVWATNNTEAFF. This chain connects TRBV7-8 to TRBJ1-1; D unclear. The CDR3 covers 18 residues. Germline CDR1 SGHVS, CDR2 FQNEAQ. The V and J ends lost 4 bases and 2 bases respectively, with 23 bases between them. The full variable domain, with the rest looked up from reference TRBV7-8 and TRBJ1-1, is GAGVSQSPRYKVAKRGQDVALRCDPISGHVSLFWYQQALGQGPEFLTYFQNEAQLDKSGLPSDRFFAERPEGSVSTLKIQRTQQEDSAVYLCASSWKRVWATNNTEAFFGQGTRLTVV.